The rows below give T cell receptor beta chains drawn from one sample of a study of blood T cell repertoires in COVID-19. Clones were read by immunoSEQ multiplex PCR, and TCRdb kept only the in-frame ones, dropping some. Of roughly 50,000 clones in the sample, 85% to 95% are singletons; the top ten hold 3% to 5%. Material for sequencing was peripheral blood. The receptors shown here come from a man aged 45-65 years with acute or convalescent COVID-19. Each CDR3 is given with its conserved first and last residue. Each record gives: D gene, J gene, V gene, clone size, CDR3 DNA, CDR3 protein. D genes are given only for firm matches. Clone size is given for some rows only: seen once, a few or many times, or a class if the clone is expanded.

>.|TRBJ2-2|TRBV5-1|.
TGCGCCAGCAGCCCTGACATTGTTTGGACCGGGGAGCTGTTTTTT
CASSPDIVWTGELFF
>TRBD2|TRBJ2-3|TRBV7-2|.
TGTGCCAGCAGCTTCCAAGCGGGACCTAGCACAGATACGCAGTATTTT
CASSFQAGPSTDTQYF
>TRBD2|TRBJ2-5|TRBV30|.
TGTGCCTGGAATCCGTTAGCGGGGGGGGTGGAGACCCAGTACTTC
CAWNPLAGGVETQYF
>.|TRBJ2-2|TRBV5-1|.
TGCGCCAGCACCCTACCACCCGGGGAGCTGTTTTTT
CASTLPPGELFF
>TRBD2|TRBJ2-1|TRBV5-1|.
TGCGCCAGCAGGGCAGGGACTAGCGGGAGTTACAATGAGCAGTTCTTC
CASRAGTSGSYNEQFF
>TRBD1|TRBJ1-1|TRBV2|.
TGTGCCAGCAGCGCCGGGACAGTGACTGAAGCTTTCTTT
CASSAGTVTEAFF
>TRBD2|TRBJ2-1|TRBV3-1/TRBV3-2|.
TGTGCCAGCAGCCAGACCCGGACTAGCGGGAGGGAATACAATGAGCAGTTCTTC
CASSQTRTSGREYNEQFF
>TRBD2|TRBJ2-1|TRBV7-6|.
TGTGCCAGCAGCCAACAAAGCGGGATCTCCTACAATGAGCAGTTCTTC
CASSQQSGISYNEQFF
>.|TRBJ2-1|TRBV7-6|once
TGTGCCAGCAGCTTACAGGGTTATGAGCAGTTCTTC
CASSLQGYEQFF
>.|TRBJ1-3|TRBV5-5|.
TGTGCCAGCAGCTTCGGGGGGGTATATGGAAACACCATATATTTT
CASSFGGVYGNTIYF
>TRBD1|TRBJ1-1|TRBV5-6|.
TGTGCCAGCAGCTTGCCAGGGGGCGCGTGGACTGAAGCTTTCTTT
CASSLPGGAWTEAFF
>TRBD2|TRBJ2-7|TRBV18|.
TGTGCCAGCTCGCCTAGACTAGCGGGAGGGCCGGACGAGCAGTACTTC
CASSPRLAGGPDEQYF
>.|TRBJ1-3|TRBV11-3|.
TGTGCCAGCAGCCTAGGCGGGGGGACCTCTGGAAACACCATATATTTT
CASSLGGGTSGNTIYF
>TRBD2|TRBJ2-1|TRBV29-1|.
TGCAGCGCACCGGGACTAGCGGGATTCGATGAGCAGTTCTTC
CSAPGLAGFDEQFF
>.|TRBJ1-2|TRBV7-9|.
TGTGCCAGCAGCTACCCCCTCGACAGATCGGCTAACTATGGCTACACCTTC
CASSYPLDRSANYGYTF
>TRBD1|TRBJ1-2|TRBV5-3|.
TGTGCCAGAAGCCGGGGACAGGGCGGCTATGGCTACACCTTC
CARSRGQGGYGYTF
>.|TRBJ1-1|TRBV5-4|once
TGTGCCAGCAGCTTTGGGCCTCGGGGGACTGAAGCTTTCTTT
CASSFGPRGTEAFF
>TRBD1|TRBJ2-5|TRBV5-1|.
TGCGCCAGCAGCTCGGGACAGGGAGTAGAGACCCAGTACTTC
CASSSGQGVETQYF
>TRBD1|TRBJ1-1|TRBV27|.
TGTGCCAGCAGTTTATCCGGGACAGGGACTGAAGCTTTCTTT
CASSLSGTGTEAFF
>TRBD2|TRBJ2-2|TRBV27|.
TGTGCCAGCAGTTTAGCGGGGGGCGCCGGGGAGCTGTTTTTT
CASSLAGGAGELFF
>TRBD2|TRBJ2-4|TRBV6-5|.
TGTGCCAGCATGACTAGCGCCTGGAAAAACATTCAGTACTTC
CASMTSAWKNIQYF
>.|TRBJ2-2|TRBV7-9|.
TGTGCCAGCAGCTTAGGACTGTCCACCGGGGAGCTGTTTTTT
CASSLGLSTGELFF
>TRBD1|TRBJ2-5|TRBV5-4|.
TGTGCCAGCAGCTTGATCGGGACAGGGGAACAGACCCAGTACTTC
CASSLIGTGEQTQYF
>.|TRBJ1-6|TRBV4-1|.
TGCGCCAGCAGCCCCCTTATAAACAGGGAACAACGGAATTCACCCCTCCACTTT
CASSPLINREQRNSPLHF
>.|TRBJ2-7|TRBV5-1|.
TGCGCCAGCAGCTTGGAATCAGGATTCTACGAGCAGTACTTC
CASSLESGFYEQYF
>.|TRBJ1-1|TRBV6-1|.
TGTGCCAGCAGTGAATGGCCCACTGAAGCTTTCTTT
CASSEWPTEAFF
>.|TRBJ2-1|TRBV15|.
TGTGCCACCAGCAGAGATGACCGGGGGGCGAATGAGCAGTTCTTC
CATSRDDRGANEQFF
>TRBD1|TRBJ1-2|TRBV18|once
TGTGCCAGCTTAGGGACAGGGACGACGGGCTACACCTTC
CASLGTGTTGYTF
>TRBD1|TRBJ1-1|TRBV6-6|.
TGTGCCAGCAGTTACGCCGGGACAGGGAACACTGAAGCTTTCTTT
CASSYAGTGNTEAFF
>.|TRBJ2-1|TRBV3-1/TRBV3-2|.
TGTGCCAGCAACAGGGGCGGGAAGGGCAATGAGCAGTTCTTC
CASNRGGKGNEQFF
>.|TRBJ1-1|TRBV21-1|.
TGTGCCAGCAGCAAACCCATAGACTTTGACAACACTGAAGCTTTCTTT
CASSKPIDFDNTEAFF
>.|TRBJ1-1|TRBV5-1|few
TGCGCCAGCAGCTTCGGGGGTGGGACTGAAGCTTTCTTT
CASSFGGGTEAFF
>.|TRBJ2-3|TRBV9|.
TGTGCCAGCAGCGCTCCCTCGTATACGCAGTATTTT
CASSAPSYTQYF
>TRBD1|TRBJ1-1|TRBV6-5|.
TGTGCCAGCAGTCGAGACAGGGGTAGTGCTGAAGCTTTCTTT
CASSRDRGSAEAFF
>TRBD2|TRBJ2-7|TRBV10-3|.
TGTGCCAGCAACCCAGCGGGAATAGACTACGAGCAGTACTTC
CASNPAGIDYEQYF
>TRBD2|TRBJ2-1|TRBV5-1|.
TGCGCCAGCAGCTCACTAGCGTCCAATGAGCAGTTCTTC
CASSSLASNEQFF
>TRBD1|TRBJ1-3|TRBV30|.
TGTGCCTGGAGTGGAAAAACAGGGGCGTCCTCTGGAAACACCATATATTTT
CAWSGKTGASSGNTIYF
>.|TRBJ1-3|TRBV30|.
TGTGCCTGGCGGCCACAGGGCGCTGGAAACACCATATATTTT
CAWRPQGAGNTIYF
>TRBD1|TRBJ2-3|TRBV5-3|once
TGTGCCAGAAGCTGCCGGGACAGGGGAACAGATACGCAGTATTTT
CARSCRDRGTDTQYF
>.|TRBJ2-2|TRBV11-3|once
TGTGCCAGCAGGGGGGAGGACCTTACCGGGGAGCTGTTTTTT
CASRGEDLTGELFF
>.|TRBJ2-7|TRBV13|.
TGTGCCAGCAGCTTAGGCCTAGGCGAGCAGTACTTC
CASSLGLGEQYF
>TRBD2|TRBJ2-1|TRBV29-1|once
TGCAGCGTTGAATGGGGGTCTAGCGGGGACTACAATGAGCAGTTCTTC
CSVEWGSSGDYNEQFF
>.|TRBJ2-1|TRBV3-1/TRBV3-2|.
TGTGCCAGCAGCCAATTCCTCCCTCCCGGGCAGTTCTTC
CASSQFLPPGQFF
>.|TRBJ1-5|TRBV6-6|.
TGTGCCAGCAGTCGATCTCCAGGGGCTCAGCCCCAGCATTTT
CASSRSPGAQPQHF
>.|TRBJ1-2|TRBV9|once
TGTGCCAGCAGCAGAGATTACTATGGCTACACCTTC
CASSRDYYGYTF
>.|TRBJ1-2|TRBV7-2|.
TGTGCCAGCAGCTTCGCCCCTTCCCGGGGGAGCGGTGGCTACACCTTC
CASSFAPSRGSGGYTF